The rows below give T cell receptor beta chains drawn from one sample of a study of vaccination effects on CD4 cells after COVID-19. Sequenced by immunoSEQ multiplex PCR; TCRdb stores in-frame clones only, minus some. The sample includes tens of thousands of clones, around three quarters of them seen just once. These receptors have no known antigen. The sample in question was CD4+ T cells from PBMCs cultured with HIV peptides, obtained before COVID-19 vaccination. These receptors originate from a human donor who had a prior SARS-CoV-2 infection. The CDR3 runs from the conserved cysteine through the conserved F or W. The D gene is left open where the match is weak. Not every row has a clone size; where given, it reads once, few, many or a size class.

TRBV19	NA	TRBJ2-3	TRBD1	CASSSLWTGGADTQYF	TGTGCCAGTAGTTCACTTTGGACAGGGGGGGCAGATACGCAGTATTTT
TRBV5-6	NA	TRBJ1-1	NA	CASSFPESRAFF	TGTGCCAGCAGCTTCCCGGAGAGTAGAGCTTTCTTT
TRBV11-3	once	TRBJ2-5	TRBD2	CASSPRGSTSGSEETQYF	TGTGCCAGCAGCCCGAGGGGGTCCACTAGCGGGAGTGAAGAGACCCAGTACTTC
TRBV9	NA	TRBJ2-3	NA	CASSVDIPDHPQYF	TGTGCCAGCAGCGTAGATATTCCGGACCATCCGCAGTATTTT
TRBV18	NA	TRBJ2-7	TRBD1	CASSPQGDEQYF	TGTGCCAGCTCACCTCAGGGGGATGAGCAGTACTTC
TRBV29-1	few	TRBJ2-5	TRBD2	CSGLAGGETQYF	TGCAGCGGACTAGCGGGGGGCGAGACCCAGTACTTC
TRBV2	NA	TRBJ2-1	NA	CASSEEGPKQFF	TGTGCCAGCAGTGAAGAGGGACCCAAGCAGTTCTTC
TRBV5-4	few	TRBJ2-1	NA	CASSQQPGGSYNEQFF	TGTGCCAGCAGTCAACAACCGGGCGGCTCCTACAATGAGCAGTTCTTC
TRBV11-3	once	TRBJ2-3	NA	CASRIREGTDTQYF	TGTGCCAGCAGGATCAGGGAGGGCACAGATACGCAGTATTTT
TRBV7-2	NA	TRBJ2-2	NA	CASRGDRRATGELFF	TGTGCCAGCAGAGGTGACAGGCGGGCCACCGGGGAGCTGTTTTTT
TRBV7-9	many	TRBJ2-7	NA	CASSPRGLSWEQYF	TGTGCCAGCAGCCCACGCGGACTTTCTTGGGAGCAGTACTTC
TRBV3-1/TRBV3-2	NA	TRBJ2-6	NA	CASSQSSGANVLTF	TGTGCCAGCAGCCAGAGTTCTGGGGCCAACGTCCTGACTTTC
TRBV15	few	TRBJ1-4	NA	CATSRGLAGRAEKLFF	TGTGCCACCAGCAGAGGTCTTGCGGGGCGTGCTGAAAAACTGTTTTTT
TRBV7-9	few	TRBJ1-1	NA	CASSALWTENTEAFF	TGTGCCAGCAGCGCCCTTTGGACTGAGAACACTGAAGCTTTCTTT
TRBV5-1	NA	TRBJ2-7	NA	CASSRLGGEQYF	TGCGCCAGCAGCCGACTAGGGGGCGAGCAGTACTTC
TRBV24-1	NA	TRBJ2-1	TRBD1	CATSDPRTGVSEQFF	TGTGCCACCAGTGATCCCCGGACAGGGGTCAGTGAGCAGTTCTTC
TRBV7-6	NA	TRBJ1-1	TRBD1	CASSALGTGGGRTEAFF	TGTGCCAGCAGCGCCCTCGGGACAGGGGGCGGTCGGACTGAAGCTTTCTTT
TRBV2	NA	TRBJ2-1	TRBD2	CASSDVWSGLAGNNEQFF	TGTGCCAGCAGTGACGTTTGGAGCGGGCTAGCGGGTAACAATGAGCAGTTCTTC
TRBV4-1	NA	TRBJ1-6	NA	CASSQGWVEYNSPLHF	TGCGCCAGCAGCCAAGGCTGGGTTGAGTATAATTCACCCCTCCACTTT
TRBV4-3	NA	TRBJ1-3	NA	CASSQEWAGAGNTIYF	TGCGCCAGCAGCCAAGAATGGGCAGGGGCTGGAAACACCATATATTTT
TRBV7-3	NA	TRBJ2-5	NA	CASSVQASETQYF	TGTGCCAGCAGCGTACAGGCTTCTGAGACCCAGTACTTC
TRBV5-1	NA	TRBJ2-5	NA	CASSLQAWRTGETQYF	TGCGCCAGCAGCTTGCAAGCGTGGCGAACTGGAGAGACCCAGTACTTC